One T cell receptor beta chain is described in this entry. TCRdb keeps only in-frame clones here, not all; method: immunoSEQ multiplex PCR. The data show 90,000 to 150,000 clones, roughly 79% seen once. The data are from a study of blood T cell repertoires in COVID-19. The CDR3 has 16 amino acids. The V and J ends lost 4 bases and 8 bases respectively, with 21 bases between them. The germline gives CDR1 MNHEY, CDR2 SMNVEV (reference sequence). The receptor's source is a human donor in a cohort sampled during active COVID-19. V and J are TRBV27 and TRBJ2-1, with unresolved D. What was sequenced was peripheral blood. The CDR3 loop reads CASSWSFALPLDEQFF. The CDR3 nucleotides are TGTGCCAGCAGTTGGTCTTTCGCGTTGCCCTTGGATGAGCAGTTCTTC.